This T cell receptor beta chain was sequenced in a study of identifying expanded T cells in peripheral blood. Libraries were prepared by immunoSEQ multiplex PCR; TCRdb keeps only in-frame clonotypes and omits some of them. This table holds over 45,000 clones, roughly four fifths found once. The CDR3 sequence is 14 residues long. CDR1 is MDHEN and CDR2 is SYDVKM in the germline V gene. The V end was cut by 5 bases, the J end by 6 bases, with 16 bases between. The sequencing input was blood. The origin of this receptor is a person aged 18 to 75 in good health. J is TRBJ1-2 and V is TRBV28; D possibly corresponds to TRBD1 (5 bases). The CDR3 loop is CASSPPGTQDGYTF. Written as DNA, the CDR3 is TGTGCCAGCAGTCCCCCCGGGACTCAAGATGGCTACACCTTC.